This is a list of T cell receptor beta chains from one sample in a study of blood T cell repertoires in COVID-19. The assay was immunoSEQ multiplex PCR, and TCRdb's table has in-frame clones only and misses some. The sample consists of roughly 400,000 clones, less than 95% of them appearing once. The specimen was PBMCs or T cells enriched from blood (not recorded which). These receptors were taken from a man between 18 and 29 years old who had recovered from COVID-19. The CDR3 runs from the conserved cysteine through the conserved F or W. Each record gives: V gene, J gene, CDR3 protein.

V: TRBV18
J: TRBJ1-1
CDR3: CASSPGQGLREAFF

V: TRBV29-1
J: TRBJ1-1
CDR3: CSAGGHTEAFF

V: TRBV13
J: TRBJ1-1
CDR3: CASSLDGDRKRYEAFF

V: TRBV5-1
J: TRBJ1-2
CDR3: CASSPGDRGDYGYTF

V: TRBV2
J: TRBJ2-7
CDR3: CASSEISGVYEQYF

V: TRBV7-3
J: TRBJ2-1
CDR3: CASSLVGGAGAQQFF

V: TRBV28
J: TRBJ1-3
CDR3: CASHTLTQPGANSGNTIYF

V: TRBV20-1
J: TRBJ1-2
CDR3: CSAGDRDGYTF

V: TRBV11-3
J: TRBJ1-3
CDR3: CASSAPGTSLGNTIYF

V: TRBV6-5
J: TRBJ2-7
CDR3: CATSNSGSYEQYF

V: TRBV28
J: TRBJ2-7
CDR3: CASSLKGSTGGDEQYF

V: TRBV5-1
J: TRBJ2-1
CDR3: CASSLGLAGVIEAYNEQFF

V: TRBV15
J: TRBJ2-7
CDR3: CATSRAGGLTYEQYF

V: TRBV27
J: TRBJ1-2
CDR3: CASSPTRVVGYGYTF

V: TRBV4-1
J: TRBJ1-2
CDR3: CASSQDPAGFSYGYTF

V: TRBV29-1
J: TRBJ1-2
CDR3: CSGGQGADYTF

V: TRBV28
J: TRBJ1-4
CDR3: CASSRDRGNEKLFF

V: TRBV6-5
J: TRBJ1-2
CDR3: CASSRGSVVGYTF